This T cell receptor (beta chain) was documented in a study of graft-versus-host responses after intestinal transplantation. Study background: Each recipient received anti-thymocyte globulin induction, then tacrolimus and steroids for roughly 3 years.

V lost 3 bases to trimming and J lost 4 bases, with 9 bases between them. The CDR3 covers 14 residues. The germline V gene has CDR1 MDHEN and CDR2 SYDVKM. Study-wide results and caveats: High graft-versus-host to host-versus-graft clonal ratios were found in allografts of patients who had graft-donor T cell macrochimerism.

Sequenced by immunoSEQ multiplex PCR; TCRdb stores in-frame clones only, minus some. The table lists more than 95,000 clones, roughly 90% of them singletons. With regard to this clone: The antigen remains unidentified.

The TCR originated in a human donor who received an intestinal transplant. Sequenced here: unstimulated CD4+ T cells sorted from spleen or lymph node cells, sampled before intestinal transplant. The genes are TRBV28 and TRBJ2-2, with TRBD1 as a possible D gene (6 bases). CDR3 coding DNA: TGTGCCAGCAGTTTTCAGGGGTTCACCGGGGAGCTGTTTTTT. Encoded protein: CASSFQGFTGELFF. The full variable domain, its missing parts supplied by reference TRBV28 and TRBJ2-2, is DVKVTQSSRYLVKRTGEKVFLECVQDMDHENMFWYRQDPGLGLRLIYFSYDVKMKEKGDIPEGYSVSREKKERFSLILESASTNQTSMYLCASSFQGFTGELFFGEGSRLTVL.